This TCR beta chain was captured by sequencing in a study of blood T cell repertoires in COVID-19. Sequenced by immunoSEQ multiplex PCR; TCRdb stores in-frame clones only, minus some. The data contain roughly 41,000 clones, 88% of them seen just once; the ten biggest clones take up approximately 5%. This CDR3 has 14 residues. V was trimmed by 3 bases and J by 9 bases, leaving 14 bases between them. CDR1 is KGHDR, CDR2 SFDVKD, per germline. Sequenced: peripheral blood. This TCR was recovered from a human donor in a cohort sampled during active COVID-19. The genes are TRBV24-1 and TRBJ1-5; no reliable D call. CDR3 residues: CATSDLKSARPQHF. CDR3 DNA: TGTGCCACCAGTGATCTCAAAAGCGCAAGGCCCCAGCATTTT.